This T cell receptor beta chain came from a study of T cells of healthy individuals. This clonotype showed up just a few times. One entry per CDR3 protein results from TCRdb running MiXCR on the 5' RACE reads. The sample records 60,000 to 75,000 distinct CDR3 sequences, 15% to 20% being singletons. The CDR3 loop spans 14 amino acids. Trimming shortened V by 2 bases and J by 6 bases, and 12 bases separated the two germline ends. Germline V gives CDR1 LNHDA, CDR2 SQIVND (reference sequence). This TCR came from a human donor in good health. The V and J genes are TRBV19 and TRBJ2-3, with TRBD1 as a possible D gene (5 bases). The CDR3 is CASSIRQGRDTQYF. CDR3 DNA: TGTGCCAGTAGTATACGGCAGGGAAGGGATACGCAGTATTTT.